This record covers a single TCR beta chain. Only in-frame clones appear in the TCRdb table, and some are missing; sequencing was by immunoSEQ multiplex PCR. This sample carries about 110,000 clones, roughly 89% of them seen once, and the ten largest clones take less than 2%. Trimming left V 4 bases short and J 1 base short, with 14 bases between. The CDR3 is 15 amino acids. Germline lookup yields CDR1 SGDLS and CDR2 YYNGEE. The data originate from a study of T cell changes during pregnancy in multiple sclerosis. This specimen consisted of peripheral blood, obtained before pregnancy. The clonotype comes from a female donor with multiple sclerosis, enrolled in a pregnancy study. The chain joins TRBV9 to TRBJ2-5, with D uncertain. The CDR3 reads CASSLTQVLQETQYF. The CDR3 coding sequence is TGTGCCAGCAGCCTAACCCAGGTACTCCAAGAGACCCAGTACTTC.